This TCR beta chain was identified during a study of shared clonotypes between healthy human individuals. Study-level information: The study used three CD4 naive, three CD4 memory, two CD8 naive and one CD8 memory plate per donor. Study outcomes and limitations: It was expected that sequencing depth would affect clonotype sharing among donors. Although depth was large, rarefaction showed that sequencing of the sorted subsets was incomplete.

Using immunoSEQ multiplex PCR, the repertoire was profiled, and TCRdb retains in-frame clones only, with some absent. The sample has around 2.5 million clones; 80% to 95% are singletons. Concerning this clone itself: Its specificity is unknown.

Looked up from germline, CDR1 is MNHEY and CDR2 is SMNVEV (reference sequence). The CDR3 covers 15 residues. V gave up 5 bases and J gave up 0 bases, with 8 bases separating them. Each sample came from a Caucasian adult donor living in Nashville, Tennessee. The sequenced sample consisted of naive CD4+ T cells from PBMCs. Regarding subset: CD45RA+ positively selected. V and J are TRBV27 and TRBJ2-6, with D unresolved. This receptor was taken from a man in his late teens or twenties in good health. Some clones in this sample may be carry-over from other donors' samples. CDR3 residues: CASSQVFSGANVLTF. DNA of the CDR3: TGTGCCAGCAGTCAAGTCTTCTCTGGGGCCAACGTCCTGACTTTC.